This T cell receptor beta chain derives from a study of cytomegalovirus exposure and HLA in healthy donors. With regard to this clone: Its antigen remains unidentified.

Germline V CDR1 and CDR2: SEHNR, FQNEAQ (reference sequence). The CDR3 totals 14 residues. V was clipped by 6 bases and J by 7 bases, with 16 bases between them. Vbeta (60) and Jbeta (13) primers were used in the PCR. Assay used: immunoSEQ multiplex PCR; TCRdb lists only in-frame clones, some missing. The top ten hold approximately 2% of the sample, which has under 150,000 clones, 72% seen once. The study, taken as a whole, reports: Reports credit the classifier with highly specific, highly sensitive diagnosis of cytomegalovirus status. Rates of TCR association differed by HLA locus in a later analysis, with DRB1 highest and HLA-C lowest. When analyzed later, a missense DCLRE1C variant was found to be linked to TCR beta V- and J-gene trimming.

The chain has TRBV7-9 and TRBJ2-1; perhaps TRBD1 as D (6 bases). This TCR was sampled from a man in his forties or fifties in good health and CMV-seronegative. Sequences were obtained from PBMCs. The CDR3, as DNA: TGTGCCAGCAGTTACAGGACAGACGGAAATGAGCAGTTCTTC. Its translation is CASSYRTDGNEQFF.